The entry below gives a single TCR beta chain sequence along with its context. This clonotype was picked up a small number of times. Its antigen has not been determined. No base quality values were provided; no much bigger clone lies one nucleotide off. Including cysteine and phenylalanine, the CDR3 has 17 amino acids. CDR3 DNA is the only sequence kept; it has 51 bases, read in frame from the first base. The germline V gene provides CDR1 LGHNA and CDR2 YNFKEQ. V lost 2 bases and J lost 0 bases, and the count of bases not matched to a germline gene is 7. This entry belongs to a study of blood T cells in healthy people across ages (dated by TCRdb to between 2014 and 2017). In terms of the full investigation: In model experiments, roughly one uniquely barcoded TCR beta cDNA molecule per two T cells was captured by template switching. Age-related changes in TCR beta repertoire diversity were measured in the study by deep sequencing normalized with unique cDNA molecular identifiers. Donors were grouped into four age groups: young (average roughly 16 years), middle-aged (around 39), aged (around 60) and long-lived (less than 85). To avoid experimental bias, donors of different ages were randomly spread across the sequencing lanes. Two additional independent replicas of 1 million unique cDNA reads from the same blood draw were analyzed for two donors (one aged 18 to 29 and one aged 80 or older).

The donors were 40 or so Caucasian individuals from Russia, aged 6 to 90 years, who were systemically healthy. Each donor gave roughly 11 milliliters of peripheral blood, drawn into EDTA-treated Vacutainer tubes. Ficoll-Paque density-gradient centrifugation was used to isolate PBMCs, with at least 6 million obtained per sample. Total RNA was extracted from PBMCs with Trizol reagent, with at least 6 micrograms obtained per sample. For every donor, flow cytometry on a PBMC aliquot measured the percentage of naive CD45RAhigh/CD27high T cells. Overall study results and their limits: As age increased, observed TCR beta diversity per million T cells dropped in a roughly linear way, and a significant reduction was already evident by age roughly 40. There was a strong correlation between observed TCR beta diversity and the percentage of naive T cells measured by flow cytometry. Estimates of total diversity from one million sequenced T cells were regarded as lower bounds and underestimates. Compared with the aged group, the long-lived group had more naive CD4+ T cells, fewer expanded clones and increased TCR diversity, suggesting age selection. The CMV infection status of donors was not known, potentially confounding age-related changes in expanded clonotypes. Since profiling was done on bulk unsorted PBMCs, naive and antigen-experienced compartments could not be conclusively compared.

Library construction relied on 5' RACE. TCRdb lists the instrument as Illumina HiSeq 2500. A second PCR of 7 to 11 cycles was performed with a sample-barcoded 5' primer and a J-beta primer mix. A template-switch 5' adaptor carrying 12 random nucleotides introduced a unique molecular identifier onto each TCR beta cDNA molecule. Each sample yielded at least 2.5 million CDR3-containing paired-end reads. First-strand cDNA was synthesized from all RNA with the Mint cDNA synthesis kit, primed by a TRBC-specific oligonucleotide. Following uracil-DNA glycosylase treatment, a first 18-cycle PCR with universal primers M1SS and BC2_uni_R was performed on all cDNA. Turning to the authors' computational methods: For normalization, 1 million high-quality reads, each with a distinct molecular identifier, were randomly selected from each sample. Instead of being binned into consensus sequences, reads with shared molecular identifiers were discarded. MiTCR, with a Q25 quality threshold and the strictest error-elimination algorithm, was used for CDR3 identification, clonotype clustering and error correction. A nonparametric unseen species model with Euler transformation was used to estimate lower-bound total TCR beta diversity. TCRdb applied fastp at Q25 and MiXCR to the public reads, then kept only in-frame beta chains. Here each entry gathers all rows of one CDR3 protein and keeps the most common genes and DNA. TCRdb assigned the V and J calls; the authors' analysis was not used. The sample table lists 1.5 million to 2 million distinct CDR3 sequences, 28% of them with a count of one. Approximately 7.7% of the sample lies in the top ten.

The chain couples TRBV4-2 to TRBJ2-7, with TRBD2 identical over 10 junction bases. This clonotype was obtained from a woman aged 25-40 years in good health. Sequencing was performed on blood. The DNA sequence is TGTGCCAGCAGCCAACTAGGACTAGCGGACGACTCCTACGAGCAGTACTTC. The resulting protein is CASSQLGLADDSYEQYF.